This passage covers 24 T cell receptor beta chains from one sample sequenced in a study of identical twins. MiXCR was run by TCRdb on the 5' RACE reads, yielding one entry per CDR3 protein. The top ten clones hold more than 10% of a sample with approximately 410,000 distinct CDR3 sequences, under 20% of them seen once. The sequenced material came from naive T cells sorted from blood. The receptors come from a middle-aged man in good health.

This clonotype was detected ten times or more. CDR3 protein: CSASEGSNQPQHF. The CDR3, as DNA: TGCAGTGCTAGCGAGGGCAGTAATCAGCCCCAGCATTTT. The V and J genes are TRBV20-1 and TRBJ1-5; D uncertain. The CDR3 has 13 residues. From germline, CDR1 is DFQATT and CDR2 SNEGSKA (reference sequence). Trimming removed 3 bases at V and 4 bases at J, with 10 bases between.

A few counts support this clonotype. The chain links TRBV11-2 to TRBJ2-3; no definite D call. Trimming took 0 bases from V and 14 from J, leaving 18 bases between them. Germline V gene lookup returns CDR1 SGHAT and CDR2 FQNNGV. There are 14 residues in the CDR3. The CDR3 nucleotides are TGTGCCAGCAGCTTAGATCAGCGTACTGGTGACCGGTATTTT. This gives the protein CASSLDQRTGDRYF.

The chain recombines TRBV6-1 with TRBJ2-7; 15 nucleotides line up with TRBD2. The J segment lost 4 bases and the V segment lost 7 bases, leaving 2 bases of the junction unmatched. The germline V gene encodes CDR1 MNHNS and CDR2 SASEGT. The CDR3 is 14 residues long. The CDR3 sequence: CASKGLAGGYEQYF. The CDR3 region has the DNA TGTGCCAGCAAGGGACTAGCGGGGGGTTACGAGCAGTACTTC.

This clonotype was detected many times. The chain joins TRBV18 to TRBJ2-1; 10 bases are shared with TRBD2. V shed 1 base and J 9 bases; nucleotides not matched to a gene: 6. The germline V gene encodes CDR1 KGHSH and CDR2 LQKENI. The CDR3 runs 15 residues. CDR3 nucleotides: TGTGCCAGCTCACCACTTGCTAGCGGGAGCGTTGAGCAGTTCTTC. Protein sequence: CASSPLASGSVEQFF. The full variable domain, in which reference TRBV18 and TRBJ2-1 provide the parts outside the CDR3, is NAGVMQNPRHLVRRRGQEARLRCSPMKGHSHVYWYRQLPEEGLKFMVYLQKENIIDESGMPKERFSAEFPKEGPSILRIQQVVRGDSAAYFCASSPLASGSVEQFFGPGTRLTVL.

In this sample, this clonotype turned up a few times. This rearrangement joins TRBV5-1 to TRBJ1-1; 7 nucleotides line up with TRBD1. The germline CDR1 and CDR2 sequences are SGHRS and YFSETQ. CDR3 size: 13 residues. J gave up 3 bases and V 7 bases, and 6 bases lay outside the gene matches. CDR3 in amino acids: CASRVGQDTEAFF. CDR3 in DNA: TGCGCCAGCCGAGTAGGACAGGACACTGAAGCTTTCTTT. The variable domain in full, with the rest retrieved from reference TRBV5-1 and TRBJ1-1, is KAGVTQTPRYLIKTRGQQVTLSCSPISGHRSVSWYQQTPGQGLQFLFEYFSETQRNKGNFPGRFSGRQFSNSRSEMNVSTLELGDSALYLCASRVGQDTEAFFGQGTRLTVV.

This clonotype was seen at least ten times. The chain recombines TRBV29-1 with TRBJ2-5; 10 bases line up with TRBD2. Germline V gene data show CDR1 as SQVTM and CDR2 as ANQGSEA. CDR3 length equals 14 residues. V trimming: 7 bases; J trimming: 2 bases; junction bases outside the gene matches: 7. CDR3 bases: TGCAGCGGGGAGGCTAGCGGGAGACAAGAGACCCAGTACTTC. Residues: CSGEASGRQETQYF.

This clonotype was found many times. The V and J genes are TRBV4-2 and TRBJ1-1; a possible D gene is TRBD1 (5 bases). Germline CDR1 is LGHNA and CDR2 is YNFKEQ. V gave up 6 bases and J gave up 3 bases, with 14 bases separating them. CDR3 length: 14 amino acids. In nucleotides, the CDR3 is TGTGCCAGCAGTCCGGGGGTAACTTACACTGAAGCTTTCTTT. The encoded protein is CASSPGVTYTEAFF.

This clonotype has just a few counts. The chain is built from TRBV4-2 and TRBJ2-1; TRBD2 matches 10 bases. After removal of 4 bases from V and 0 bases from J, the junction contained 12 bases not matched to a gene. Germline V gene data show CDR1 as LGHNA and CDR2 as YNFKEQ. CDR3 length: 19 amino acids. In DNA, the CDR3 is TGTGCCAGCAGCCTAGATAGCGGGGGGCCCCCGAGCTCCTACAATGAGCAGTTCTTC. Encoded protein: CASSLDSGGPPSSYNEQFF.

This sequence joins TRBV28 and TRBJ2-7; perhaps TRBD1 as D (5 bases). With 5 bases removed from V and 0 bases from J, the gap between germline ends came to 11 bases. The CDR3 runs 14 residues. Germline V gene sequence: CDR1 MDHEN, CDR2 SYDVKM. This CDR3 is CASSTRQSSYEQYF. The CDR3 region has the DNA TGTGCCAGCAGTACGAGACAGAGCTCCTACGAGCAGTACTTC.

The rearrangement uses TRBV7-9 and TRBJ2-5, with D possibly being TRBD1 (6 bases). This CDR3 spans 15 amino acids. V was shortened by 5 bases and J by 5 bases, with 18 bases between the two germline ends. Germline values: CDR1 SEHNR, CDR2 FQNEAQ (reference sequence). The DNA of the CDR3 is TGTGCCAGCAGCCTATCTACAGGGTTCGGGGAGACCCAGTACTTC. Its protein product is CASSLSTGFGETQYF.

This clonotype was found a few times. This chain connects TRBV4-3 to TRBJ1-5, with D possibly TRBD1 on 5 matching bases. V lost 0 bases to trimming and J lost 4 bases, with 10 bases between them. The CDR3 has 15 residues. Germline V gene sequence: CDR1 LGHNA, CDR2 YSLEER. The DNA of the CDR3 is TGCGCCAGCAGCCAAGATGTGAAGGGGAATCAGCCCCAGCATTTT. This sequence encodes CASSQDVKGNQPQHF.

The V gene is TRBV4-3, the J gene TRBJ2-5; 13 positions agree with TRBD2. Germline V lookup: CDR1 LGHNA, CDR2 YSLEER. The CDR3 extends over 17 amino acids. With V trimmed by 1 base and J by 7 bases, 9 bases remained unmatched. The CDR3, as DNA: TGCGCCAGCAGCCAAGGGCTTACTAGCGGGGGGGCAGGGACCCAGTACTTC. Translated, it gives CASSQGLTSGGAGTQYF.

There are many counts of this clonotype. The V and J genes are TRBV27 and TRBJ2-1; D is undetermined. Trimming left V 5 bases short and J 1 base short, with 18 bases between. Germline CDR1 MNHEY, CDR2 SMNVEV (reference sequence). The CDR3 runs to 17 residues. Here the CDR3 DNA reads TGTGCCAGCAGTCCTACTGGCAGCCTCCTTTCCTACAATGAGCAGTTCTTC. Translating gives CASSPTGSLLSYNEQFF.

The chain links TRBV12-3 or TRBV12-4 to TRBJ2-1; 7 bases align to TRBD2. V shed 6 bases and J 0 bases; nucleotides not matched to a gene: 8. CDR3 length: 16 residues. This CDR3 reads CASRGAGRSSYNEQFF. The DNA for the CDR3 is TGTGCCAGCAGGGGAGCGGGAAGGAGCTCCTACAATGAGCAGTTCTTC.

This clonotype was seen many times. The gene calls are TRBV7-2 and TRBJ2-1, with TRBD2 identical over 9 bases. With 1 base clipped from V and 7 bases from J, the junction kept 5 bases outside the gene matches. Germline CDR1 is SGHTA and CDR2 is FQGNSA. CDR3 length: 15 residues. The CDR3: CASSLGLAVRNEQFF. CDR3 coding DNA: TGTGCCAGCAGCTTAGGACTAGCGGTCCGGAATGAGCAGTTCTTC.

As concerns this clonotype: Its ends do not fully match the called genes, so a read error is possible. The chain recombines TRBV4-3 with TRBJ1-5; D is unclear. CDR3 length: 14 residues. Germline lookup yields CDR1 LGHNA and CDR2 YSLEER. The CDR3 loop is CASSQEYSKQPQHF. In DNA form, the CDR3 reads TGCGCCAGCAGCCAAGAGTACAGCAAACAGCCCCAGCATTTT.

This clonotype was observed a few times. The J gene is TRBJ2-7, the V gene TRBV5-4, with TRBD1 matching over 8 bases. This CDR3 has 15 amino acids. The germline CDR1 and CDR2 sequences are SGHNT and YYREEE (reference sequence). The V gene end was trimmed by 1 base and the J gene end by 1 base; junction bases not matched to a gene: 4. The CDR3: CASSLQGQESYEQYF. The CDR3 DNA follows: TGTGCCAGCAGCTTGCAGGGACAGGAGTCCTACGAGCAGTACTTC. The whole variable domain, remainder taken from reference TRBV5-4 and TRBJ2-7, is ETGVTQSPTHLIKTRGQQVTLRCSSQSGHNTVSWYQQALGQGPQFIFQYYREEENGRGNFPPRFSGLQFPNYSSELNVNALELDDSALYLCASSLQGQESYEQYFGPGTRLTVT.

This clonotype was seen just once. This chain joins TRBV20-1 and TRBJ2-4, with 8 bases matching TRBD2. The CDR3 loop spans 13 amino acids. J was trimmed by 1 base and V by 7 bases; bases with no gene match: 3. Germline CDR1 is DFQATT and CDR2 is SNEGSKA (reference sequence). The CDR3 sequence is CSGTSGAKNIQYF. CDR3 DNA: TGCAGTGGCACTAGCGGTGCCAAAAACATTCAGTACTTC.

This clonotype was observed a few times. The chain links TRBV20-1 to TRBJ2-1; D not certain. CDR1 is DFQATT, CDR2 SNEGSKA, per germline (reference sequence). V was cut by 6 bases and J by 7 bases, with 10 bases left in between. The CDR3 is made up of 11 amino acids. This CDR3 is CSASEWNEQFF. The CDR3 nucleotides read TGCAGTGCCAGTGAGTGGAATGAGCAGTTCTTC.

This clonotype was counted between two and nine times. This chain connects TRBV4-3 to TRBJ1-1, with D possibly TRBD1 on 5 matching bases. The CDR3 loop spans 13 amino acids. Per germline, CDR1 LGHNA and CDR2 YSLEER. The V end lost 0 bases, the J end lost 10 bases, and 12 bases lay between the germline ends. The CDR3 DNA follows: TGCGCCAGCAGCCAAGATAATAGCAGGGCAGCTTTCTTT. Translating gives CASSQDNSRAAFF.

The chain joins TRBV24-1 to TRBJ2-7; the match to TRBD1 covers 8 bases. The CDR3 loop spans 13 amino acids. The junction had 5 bases not matched to a gene; V was cut back by 6 bases and J by 5 bases. Germline V gene lookup returns CDR1 KGHDR and CDR2 SFDVKD. The CDR3 region has the DNA TGTGCCACCAGTCAGACAGGGGACCACGAGCAGTACTTC. Protein sequence: CATSQTGDHEQYF.

This clonotype was seen at least ten times. V usage is TRBV7-2 and J usage is TRBJ2-1; D uncertain. CDR1 is SGHTA and CDR2 is FQGNSA in the germline V gene. With 5 bases removed from V and 0 bases from J, the gap between germline ends came to 14 bases. The CDR3 contains 16 residues. CDR3 DNA sequence: TGTGCCAGCAGCCCCCGCGGACCCCACTCCTACAATGAGCAGTTCTTC. Amino acids: CASSPRGPHSYNEQFF.

The chain employs TRBV5-1 and TRBJ2-1; the D call may be TRBD1 or TRBD2 (5 bases each). This CDR3 is built from 14 residues. V shed 0 bases and J shed 8 bases, with 12 bases lying between them. CDR1 and CDR2 from the germline V gene are SGHRS and YFSETQ. CDR3 DNA sequence: TGCGCCAGCAGCTTGGGATCTAGCAGGGATGAGCAGTTCTTC. As protein: CASSLGSSRDEQFF.

This clonotype was observed a few times. The gene calls are TRBV24-1 and TRBJ2-3; tentatively, D is TRBD2 (5 bases). Trimming took off 3 bases at V and 4 bases at J, with 10 bases between the two ends. The CDR3 is 14 amino acids. Germline V gene data show CDR1 as KGHDR and CDR2 as SFDVKD. In DNA, the CDR3 is TGTGCCACCAGTGATCAGGTAGCGTCAGATACGCAGTATTTT. The encoded protein is CATSDQVASDTQYF.